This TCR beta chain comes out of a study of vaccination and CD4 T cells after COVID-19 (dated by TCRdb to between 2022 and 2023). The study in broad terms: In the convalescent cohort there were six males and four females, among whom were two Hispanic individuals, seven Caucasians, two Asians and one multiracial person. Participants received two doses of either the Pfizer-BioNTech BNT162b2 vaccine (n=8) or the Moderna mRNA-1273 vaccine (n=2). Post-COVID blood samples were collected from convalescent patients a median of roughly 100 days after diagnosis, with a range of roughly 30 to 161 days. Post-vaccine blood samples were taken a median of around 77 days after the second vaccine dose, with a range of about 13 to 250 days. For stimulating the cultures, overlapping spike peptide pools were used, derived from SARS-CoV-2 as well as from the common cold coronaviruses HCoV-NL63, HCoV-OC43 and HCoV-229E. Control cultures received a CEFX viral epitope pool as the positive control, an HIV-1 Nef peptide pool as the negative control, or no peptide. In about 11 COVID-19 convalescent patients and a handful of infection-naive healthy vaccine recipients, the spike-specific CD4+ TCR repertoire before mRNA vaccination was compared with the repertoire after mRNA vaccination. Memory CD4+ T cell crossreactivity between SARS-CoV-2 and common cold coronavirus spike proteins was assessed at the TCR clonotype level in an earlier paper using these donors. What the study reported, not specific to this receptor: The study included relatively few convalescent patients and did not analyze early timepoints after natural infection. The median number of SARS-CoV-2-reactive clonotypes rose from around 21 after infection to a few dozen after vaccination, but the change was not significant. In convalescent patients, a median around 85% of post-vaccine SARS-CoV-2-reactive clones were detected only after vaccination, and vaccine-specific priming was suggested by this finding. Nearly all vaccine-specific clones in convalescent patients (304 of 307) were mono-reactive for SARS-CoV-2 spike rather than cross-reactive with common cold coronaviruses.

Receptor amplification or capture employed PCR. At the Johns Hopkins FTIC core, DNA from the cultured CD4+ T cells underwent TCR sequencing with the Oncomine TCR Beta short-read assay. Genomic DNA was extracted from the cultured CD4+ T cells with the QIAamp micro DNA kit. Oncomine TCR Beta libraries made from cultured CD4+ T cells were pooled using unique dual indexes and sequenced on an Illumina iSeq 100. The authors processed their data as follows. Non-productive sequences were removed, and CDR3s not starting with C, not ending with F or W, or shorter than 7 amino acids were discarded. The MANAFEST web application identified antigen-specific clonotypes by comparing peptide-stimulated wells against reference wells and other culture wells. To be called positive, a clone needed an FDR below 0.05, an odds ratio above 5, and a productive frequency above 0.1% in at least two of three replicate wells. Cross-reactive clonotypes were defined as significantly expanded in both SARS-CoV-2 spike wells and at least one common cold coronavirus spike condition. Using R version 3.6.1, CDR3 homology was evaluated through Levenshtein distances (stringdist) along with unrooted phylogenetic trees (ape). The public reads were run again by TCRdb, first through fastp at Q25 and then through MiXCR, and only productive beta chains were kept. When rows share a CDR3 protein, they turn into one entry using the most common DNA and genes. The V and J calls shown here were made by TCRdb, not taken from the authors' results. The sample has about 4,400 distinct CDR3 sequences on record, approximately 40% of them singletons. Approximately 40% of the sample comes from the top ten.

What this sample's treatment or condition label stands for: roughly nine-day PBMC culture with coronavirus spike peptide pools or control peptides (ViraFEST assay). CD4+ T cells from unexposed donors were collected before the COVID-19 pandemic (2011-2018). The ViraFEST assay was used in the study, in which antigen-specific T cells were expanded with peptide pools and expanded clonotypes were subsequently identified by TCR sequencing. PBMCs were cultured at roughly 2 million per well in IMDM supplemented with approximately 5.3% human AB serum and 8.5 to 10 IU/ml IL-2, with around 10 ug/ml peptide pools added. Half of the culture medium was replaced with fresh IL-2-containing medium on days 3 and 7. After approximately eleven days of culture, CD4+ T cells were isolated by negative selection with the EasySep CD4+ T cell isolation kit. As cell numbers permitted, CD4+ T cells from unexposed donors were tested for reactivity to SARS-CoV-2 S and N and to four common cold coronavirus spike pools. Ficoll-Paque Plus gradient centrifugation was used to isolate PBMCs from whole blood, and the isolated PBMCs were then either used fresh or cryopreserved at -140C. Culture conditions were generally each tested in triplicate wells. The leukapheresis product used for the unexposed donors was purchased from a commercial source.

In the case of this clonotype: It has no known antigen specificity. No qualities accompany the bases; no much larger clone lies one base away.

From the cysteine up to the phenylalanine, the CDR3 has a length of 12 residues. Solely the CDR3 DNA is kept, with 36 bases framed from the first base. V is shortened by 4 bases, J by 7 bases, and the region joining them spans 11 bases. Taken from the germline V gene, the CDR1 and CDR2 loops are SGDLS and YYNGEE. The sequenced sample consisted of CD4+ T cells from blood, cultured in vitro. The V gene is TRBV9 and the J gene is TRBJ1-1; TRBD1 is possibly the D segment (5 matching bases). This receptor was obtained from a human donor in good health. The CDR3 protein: CASSRGGGEAFF. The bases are TGTGCCAGCAGCCGCGGCGGGGGTGAAGCTTTCTTT.